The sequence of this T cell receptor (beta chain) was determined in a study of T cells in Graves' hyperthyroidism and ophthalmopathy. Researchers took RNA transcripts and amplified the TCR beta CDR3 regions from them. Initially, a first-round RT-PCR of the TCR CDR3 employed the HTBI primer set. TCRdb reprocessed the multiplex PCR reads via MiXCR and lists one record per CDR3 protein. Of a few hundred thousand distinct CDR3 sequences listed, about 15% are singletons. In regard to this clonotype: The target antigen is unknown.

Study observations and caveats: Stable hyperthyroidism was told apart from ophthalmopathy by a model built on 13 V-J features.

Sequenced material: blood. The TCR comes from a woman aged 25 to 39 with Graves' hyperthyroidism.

CDR3 in DNA: TGTGCCAGCAGTTACTCCGGGGGCCAAGGCTATGGCTACACCTTC. Translated: CASSYSGGQGYGYTF. This chain uses TRBV6-1 with TRBJ1-2; D is possibly TRBD1 (6 bases). Per the germline V gene, CDR1 is MNHNS and CDR2 is SASEGT. This CDR3 has 15 residues. Trimming removed 5 bases from V and 4 bases from J, with 17 bases in between.